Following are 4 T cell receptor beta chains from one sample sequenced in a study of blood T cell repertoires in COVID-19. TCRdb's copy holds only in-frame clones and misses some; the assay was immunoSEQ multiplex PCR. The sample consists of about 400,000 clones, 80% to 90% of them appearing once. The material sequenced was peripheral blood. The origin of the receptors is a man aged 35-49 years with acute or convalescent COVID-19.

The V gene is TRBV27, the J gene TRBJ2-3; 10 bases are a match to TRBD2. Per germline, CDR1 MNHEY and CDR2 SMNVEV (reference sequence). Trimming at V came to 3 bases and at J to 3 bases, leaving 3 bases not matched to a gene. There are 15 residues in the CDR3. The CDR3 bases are TGTGCCAGCAGTTTGGGAGCGGGGGGGACAGATACGCAGTATTTT. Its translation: CASSLGAGGTDTQYF.

This CDR3 reads CASSLDVVSEQFF. As DNA, the CDR3 is TGTGCCAGCAGCTTAGATGTGGTCAGTGAGCAGTTCTTC. V gene TRBV7-6 combines with J gene TRBJ2-1, with D hard to call. Germline-derived CDR1 and CDR2 are SGHVS and FNYEAQ. V was pared by 1 base and J by 9 bases, with 10 bases between. The CDR3 covers 13 residues.

The CDR3 nucleotides read TGTGCCTGGAGTGTTCCGCGGGAGAACGGAGATACGCAGTATTTT. Amino acid sequence: CAWSVPRENGDTQYF. The rearrangement links TRBV30 to TRBJ2-3; 7 bases are a match to TRBD2. V trimming: 0 bases; J trimming: 5 bases; junction bases outside the gene matches: 8. This CDR3 region has 15 residues. The V gene's germline CDR1 is GTSNPN and CDR2 SVGIG (reference sequence).

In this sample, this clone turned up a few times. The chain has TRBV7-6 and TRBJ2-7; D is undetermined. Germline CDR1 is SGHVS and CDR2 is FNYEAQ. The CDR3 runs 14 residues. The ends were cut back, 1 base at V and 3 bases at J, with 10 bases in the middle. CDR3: CASSLGVRDYEQYF. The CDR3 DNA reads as TGTGCCAGCAGCTTAGGAGTGAGAGACTACGAGCAGTACTTC.